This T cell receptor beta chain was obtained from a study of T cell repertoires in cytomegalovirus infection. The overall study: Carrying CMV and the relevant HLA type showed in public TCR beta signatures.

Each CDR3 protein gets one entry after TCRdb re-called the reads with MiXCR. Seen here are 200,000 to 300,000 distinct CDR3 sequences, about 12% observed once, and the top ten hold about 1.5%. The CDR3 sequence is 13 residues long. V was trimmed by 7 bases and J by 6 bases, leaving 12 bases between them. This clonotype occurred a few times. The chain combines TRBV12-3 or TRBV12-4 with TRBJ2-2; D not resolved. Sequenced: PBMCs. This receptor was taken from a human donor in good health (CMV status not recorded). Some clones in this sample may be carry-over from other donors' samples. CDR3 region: CASNLNPPGELFF. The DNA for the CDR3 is TGTGCCAGCAACCTCAATCCGCCCGGGGAGCTGTTTTTT.